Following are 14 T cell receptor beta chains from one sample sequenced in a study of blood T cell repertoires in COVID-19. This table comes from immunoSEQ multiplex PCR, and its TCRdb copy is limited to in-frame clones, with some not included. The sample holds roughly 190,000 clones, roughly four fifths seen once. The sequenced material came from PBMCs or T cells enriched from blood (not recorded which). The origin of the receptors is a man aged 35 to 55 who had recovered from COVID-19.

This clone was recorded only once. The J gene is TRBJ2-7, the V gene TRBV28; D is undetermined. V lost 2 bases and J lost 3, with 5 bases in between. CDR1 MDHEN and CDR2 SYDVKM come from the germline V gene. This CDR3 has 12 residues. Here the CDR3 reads CASSLLFYEQYF. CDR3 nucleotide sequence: TGTGCCAGCAGTTTACTTTTCTACGAGCAGTACTTC.

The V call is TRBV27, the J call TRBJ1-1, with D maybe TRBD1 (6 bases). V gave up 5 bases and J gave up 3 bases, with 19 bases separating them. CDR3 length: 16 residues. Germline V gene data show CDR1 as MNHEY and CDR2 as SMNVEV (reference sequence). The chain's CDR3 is CASSPRQALRDTEAFF. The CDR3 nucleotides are TGTGCCAGCAGTCCACGACAGGCCCTACGGGACACTGAAGCTTTCTTT.

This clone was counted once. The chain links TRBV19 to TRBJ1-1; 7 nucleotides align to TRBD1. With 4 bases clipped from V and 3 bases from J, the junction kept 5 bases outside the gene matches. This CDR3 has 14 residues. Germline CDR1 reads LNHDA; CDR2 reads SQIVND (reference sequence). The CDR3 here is CASSRTGVDTEAFF. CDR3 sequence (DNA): TGTGCCAGTAGTAGAACAGGGGTCGACACTGAAGCTTTCTTT.

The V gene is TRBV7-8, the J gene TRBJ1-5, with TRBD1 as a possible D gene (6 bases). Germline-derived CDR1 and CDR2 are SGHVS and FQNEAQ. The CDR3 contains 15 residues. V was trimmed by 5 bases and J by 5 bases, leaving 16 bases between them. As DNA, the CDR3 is TGTGCCAGCAGCCAACACAGGGTTGGGGATCAGCCCCAGCATTTT. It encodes CASSQHRVGDQPQHF.

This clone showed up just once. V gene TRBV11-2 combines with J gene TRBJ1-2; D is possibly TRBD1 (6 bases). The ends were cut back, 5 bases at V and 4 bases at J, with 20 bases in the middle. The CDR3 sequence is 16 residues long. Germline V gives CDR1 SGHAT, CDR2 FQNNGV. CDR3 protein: CASSLGGAGLGYGYTF. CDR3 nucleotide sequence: TGTGCCAGCAGCCTAGGGGGGGCAGGACTAGGCTATGGCTACACCTTC. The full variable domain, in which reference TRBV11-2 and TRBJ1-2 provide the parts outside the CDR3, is EAGVAQSPRYKIIEKRQSVAFWCNPISGHATLYWYQQILGQGPKLLIQFQNNGVVDDSQLPKDRFSAERLKGVDSTLKIQPAKLEDSAVYLCASSLGGAGLGYGYTFGSGTRLTVV.

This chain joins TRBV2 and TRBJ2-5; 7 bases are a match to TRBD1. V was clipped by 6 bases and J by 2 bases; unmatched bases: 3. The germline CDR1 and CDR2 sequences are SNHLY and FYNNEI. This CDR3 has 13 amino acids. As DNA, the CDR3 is TGTGCCAGCAGCCGGGACAGACAAGAGACCCAGTACTTC. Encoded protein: CASSRDRQETQYF.

CDR3 coding DNA: TGTGCCAGCAGCTTACAGTCGGGGGGTCACAACTATGGCTACACCTTC. Protein product: CASSLQSGGHNYGYTF. The rearrangement joins TRBV7-8 to TRBJ1-2; D may be TRBD1 (5 bases). In germline, CDR1 is SGHVS, CDR2 FQNEAQ. This CDR3 is built from 16 residues. The V end was cut by 2 bases, the J end by 2 bases, with 15 bases between.

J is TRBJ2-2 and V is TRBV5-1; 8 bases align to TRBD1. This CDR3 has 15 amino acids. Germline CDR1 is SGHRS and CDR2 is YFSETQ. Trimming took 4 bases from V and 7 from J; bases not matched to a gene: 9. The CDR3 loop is CASSDDRGWGGELFF. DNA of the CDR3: TGCGCCAGCAGCGACGACAGGGGATGGGGCGGGGAGCTGTTTTTT.

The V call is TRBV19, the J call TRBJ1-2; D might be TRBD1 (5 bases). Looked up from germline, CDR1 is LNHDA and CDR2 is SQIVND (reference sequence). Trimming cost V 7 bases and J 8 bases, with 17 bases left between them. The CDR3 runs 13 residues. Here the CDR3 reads CASMAQGVGGYTF. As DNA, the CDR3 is TGTGCCAGTATGGCCCAAGGGGTAGGCGGCTACACCTTC. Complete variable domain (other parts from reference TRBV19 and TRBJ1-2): DGGITQSPKYLFRKEGQNVTLSCEQNLNHDAMYWYRQDPGQGLRLIYYSQIVNDFQKGDIAEGYSVSREKKESFPLTVTSAQKNPTAFYLCASMAQGVGGYTFGSGTRLTVV.

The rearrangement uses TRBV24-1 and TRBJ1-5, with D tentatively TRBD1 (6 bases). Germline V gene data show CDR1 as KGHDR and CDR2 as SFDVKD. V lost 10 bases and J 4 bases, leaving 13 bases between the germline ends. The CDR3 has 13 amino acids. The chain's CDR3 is CATTGGLNQPQHF. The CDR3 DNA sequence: TGTGCCACAACGGGGGGCCTAAATCAGCCCCAGCATTTT.

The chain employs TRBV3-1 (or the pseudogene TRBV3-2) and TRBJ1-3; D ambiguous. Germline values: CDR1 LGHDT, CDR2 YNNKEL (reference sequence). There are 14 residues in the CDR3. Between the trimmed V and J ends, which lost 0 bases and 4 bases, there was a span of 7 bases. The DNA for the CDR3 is TGTGCCAGCAGCCAAGAAAACATCGGAAACACCATATATTTT. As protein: CASSQENIGNTIYF.

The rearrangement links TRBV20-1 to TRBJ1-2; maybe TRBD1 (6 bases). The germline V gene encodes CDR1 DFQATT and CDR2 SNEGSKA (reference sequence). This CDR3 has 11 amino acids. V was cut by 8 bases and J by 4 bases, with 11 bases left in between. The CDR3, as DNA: TGCAGTTCTACAGGGCTCTATGGCTACACCTTC. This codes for CSSTGLYGYTF.

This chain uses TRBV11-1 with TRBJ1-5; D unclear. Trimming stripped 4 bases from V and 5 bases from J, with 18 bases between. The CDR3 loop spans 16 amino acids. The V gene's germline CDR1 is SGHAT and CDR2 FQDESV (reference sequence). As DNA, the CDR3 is TGTGCCAGCAGCTCCCGGGAGGGAGGGAAGGATCAGCCCCAGCATTTT. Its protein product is CASSSREGGKDQPQHF.

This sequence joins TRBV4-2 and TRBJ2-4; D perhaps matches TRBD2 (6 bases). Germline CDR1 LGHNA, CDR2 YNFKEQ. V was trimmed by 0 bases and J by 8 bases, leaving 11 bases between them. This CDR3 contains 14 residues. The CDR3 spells CASSQDGSIDIQYF. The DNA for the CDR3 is TGTGCCAGCAGCCAAGACGGGAGTATTGACATTCAGTACTTC.